These 4 T cell receptor beta chains were sequenced from one sample in a study of molecular identifiers for immune sequencing clone quantification. TCRdb re-analysed the PCR reads in MiXCR, keeping a single row per CDR3 protein. The sample lists some 590,000 distinct CDR3 sequences; roughly 25% were seen once. Sequencing used naive CD8+ T cells from blood, with Jurkat cell RNA spiked in. The subset: FACS-sorted CD8+CD4-CCR7+CD45RA+ naive T cells. These receptors all come from a human donor in good health. Some libraries in this study had Jurkat cell RNA spiked in.

This clonotype showed up just a few times. The gene calls are TRBV10-3 and TRBJ2-1; a weak D match, TRBD2 (5 bases). Between the trimmed V and J ends, which lost 3 bases and 7 bases, there was a span of 10 bases. The CDR3 loop spans 13 amino acids. CDR1 and CDR2 from the germline V gene are ENHRY and SYGVKD. The CDR3 protein is CAISDMSGNEQFF. CDR3 coding DNA: TGTGCCATCAGTGATATGAGCGGTAATGAGCAGTTCTTC.

Details on this clonotype: Sequence at one end of the junction differs from germline and may be a read error. V and J are TRBV4-3 and TRBJ1-1, with D possibly TRBD1 on 6 matching bases. CDR1 and CDR2 (germline): LGHNA, YSLEER. The CDR3 consists of 18 residues. The CDR3 bases are TGCGCCCGCAGCCAGGGAGGTTGGCCCCCGGGGGCGAACACTGAAGCTTTCTTT. Translated, it gives CARSQGGWPPGANTEAFF.

The chain has TRBV5-5 and TRBJ2-5, with a weak D call TRBD1 (6 bases). This CDR3 is 15 amino acids long. The germline gives CDR1 SGHKS, CDR2 YYEKEE (reference sequence). V was pared by 4 bases and J by 1 base, with 14 bases between. CDR3 sequence reads: CASSPGIGGQETQYF. The CDR3 DNA sequence: TGTGCCAGCAGCCCAGGGATAGGGGGCCAAGAGACCCAGTACTTC.

The V and J genes are TRBV6-5 and TRBJ2-1; D is unresolved. The CDR3 loop spans 17 amino acids. CDR1 MNHEY and CDR2 SVGAGI come from the germline V gene. Trimming stripped 5 bases from V and 1 base from J, with 18 bases between. The CDR3 loop reads CASSTAYHGPSYNEQFF. The CDR3, as DNA: TGTGCCAGCAGTACTGCTTATCACGGGCCGTCCTACAATGAGCAGTTCTTC.